This T cell receptor (beta chain) stems from a study of T cell changes during pregnancy in multiple sclerosis. The assay was immunoSEQ multiplex PCR, and TCRdb's table has in-frame clones only and misses some. Found here are 50,000 to 60,000 clones, 90% of them singletons; the top ten hold around 0.57%. V shed 3 bases, J shed 2 bases, and the junction held 3 bases outside the gene matches. This CDR3 comprises 15 residues. Germline values: CDR1 SGHTA, CDR2 FQGNSA. This clonotype was obtained from a female donor with multiple sclerosis, enrolled in a pregnancy study. The sample consisted of CD4+ T cells from peripheral blood mononuclear cells, taken in the first trimester of pregnancy. This chain connects TRBV7-2 to TRBJ2-1; 8 bases are shared with TRBD2. DNA of the CDR3: TGTGCCAGCAGCTTGGACGGGAGGGCCTACAATGAGCAGTTCTTC. It is translated as CASSLDGRAYNEQFF. The entire variable domain, with the rest obtained from reference TRBV7-2 and TRBJ2-1, is as follows: GAGVSQSPSNKVTEKGKDVELRCDPISGHTALYWYRQSLGQGLEFLIYFQGNSAPDKSGLPSDRFSAERTGGSVSTLTIQRTQQEDSAVYLCASSLDGRAYNEQFFGPGTRLTVL.